Shown below are 27 T cell receptor beta chains from a single sample sequenced in a study of blood T cell repertoires in COVID-19. Method: immunoSEQ multiplex PCR; TCRdb's copy keeps in-frame clones and lacks some. The table includes approximately 150,000 clones, roughly 87% detected once. The material sequenced was peripheral blood. These receptors came from a human donor in a cohort sampled during active COVID-19.

The chain recombines TRBV28 with TRBJ1-2; D gene uncertain. Germline lookup yields CDR1 MDHEN and CDR2 SYDVKM. Trimming took 5 bases from V and 4 from J, leaving 8 bases between them. The CDR3 length is 12 residues. This chain's CDR3 is CASSPGSYGYTF. The CDR3 DNA is TGTGCCAGCAGTCCCGGGTCCTATGGCTACACCTTC.

The V and J genes are TRBV7-3 and TRBJ2-2; 7 bases are shared with TRBD1. Germline CDR1 and CDR2: SGHTA and FQGTGA. CDR3 size: 15 residues. The trim removed 3 bases at V and 5 bases at J, leaving 6 bases unmatched. The CDR3 reads CASSFRQGITGELFF. The CDR3 DNA reads as TGTGCCAGCAGCTTCAGACAGGGTATTACCGGGGAGCTGTTTTTT.

This clone appeared a few times. This specimen includes other DNA sequences encoding the same CDR3. The V and J genes are TRBV18 and TRBJ2-5; D is unresolved. Per germline, CDR1 KGHSH and CDR2 LQKENI. CDR3 length: 13 residues. V was shortened by 2 bases and J by 5 bases, with 9 bases between the two germline ends. The CDR3 DNA is TGTGCCAGCTCACCAACCCCTCGGGAGACCCAGTACTTC. It yields the protein CASSPTPRETQYF. The full variable domain, its missing parts supplied by reference TRBV18 and TRBJ2-5, is NAGVMQNPRHLVRRRGQEARLRCSPMKGHSHVYWYRQLPEEGLKFMVYLQKENIIDESGMPKERFSAEFPKEGPSILRIQQVVRGDSAAYFCASSPTPRETQYFGPGTRLLVL.

The chain couples TRBV5-3 to TRBJ2-1; 7 bases match TRBD1. TRBV5-3 is treated as an ORF (open reading frame) with a function not yet certain. The length of the CDR3 is 17 residues. With V trimmed by 9 bases and J by 2 bases, 17 bases remained unmatched. The CDR3 loop reads CATLRDRTTHAYNEQFF. The CDR3 DNA is TGTGCCACCCTAAGGGACAGAACGACCCACGCCTACAATGAGCAGTTCTTC.

The chain recombines TRBV5-8 with TRBJ1-6, with 8 nucleotides matching TRBD1. The CDR3 consists of 14 residues. The junction had 10 bases not matched to a gene; V was cut back by 3 bases and J by 14 bases. CDR1 is SGHTS, CDR2 YDEGEE, per germline. CDR3 coding DNA: TGTGCCAGCAGCTCCGTTCCAGGGGGCGCGGCCCTCCACTTT. Its protein is CASSSVPGGAALHF. Supplemented by reference TRBV5-8 and TRBJ1-6, the full variable domain reads EAGVTQSPTHLIKTRGQQATLRCSPISGHTSVYWYQQALGLGLQFLLWYDEGEERNRGNFPPRFSGRQFPNYSSELNVNALELEDSALYLCASSSVPGGAALHFGNGTRLTVT.

The chain couples TRBV29-1 to TRBJ1-2; 7 bases fit TRBD1. Looked up from germline, CDR1 is SQVTM and CDR2 is ANQGSEA. Trimming at V came to 5 bases and at J to 7 bases, leaving 10 bases not matched to a gene. This CDR3 spans 13 amino acids. The CDR3 is CSVRQGEVGGYTF. CDR3 nucleotide sequence: TGCAGCGTTCGACAGGGTGAGGTTGGTGGCTACACCTTC.

The V gene is TRBV5-4, the J gene TRBJ2-7, with D maybe TRBD1 (6 bases). CDR1 is SGHNT, CDR2 YYREEE, per germline (reference sequence). This CDR3 spans 12 amino acids. The V end was cut by 3 bases, the J end by 9 bases, with 13 bases between. The CDR3 DNA follows: TGTGCCAGCAGCTCATTCACAGGGATGCAGTACTTC. It encodes CASSSFTGMQYF.

The rearrangement joins TRBV5-1 to TRBJ1-6; 7 bases align to TRBD1. The CDR3 sequence is 14 residues long. V shed 1 base and J 8 bases; nucleotides not matched to a gene: 3. Germline V gene data show CDR1 as SGHRS and CDR2 as YFSETQ. The CDR3 is CASSLSGTDSPLHF. In nucleotides, the CDR3 is TGCGCCAGCAGCTTGTCCGGGACAGATTCACCCCTCCACTTT.

This chain connects TRBV6-6 to TRBJ2-5, with 8 bases aligning to TRBD1. CDR1 MNHNY and CDR2 SVGAGI come from the germline V gene (reference sequence). V lost 0 bases and J lost 5; bases outside the gene matches: 5. This CDR3 has 15 amino acids. The CDR3 DNA follows: TGTGCCAGCAGTTACTCGTACAGGGGGAGGGAGACCCAGTACTTC. Encoded protein: CASSYSYRGRETQYF.

This sequence joins TRBV28 and TRBJ1-3, with D perhaps TRBD1 (5 bases). CDR1 and CDR2 (germline): MDHEN, SYDVKM. The V end lost 5 bases, the J end lost 1 base, and 18 bases lay between the germline ends. The CDR3 sequence is 17 residues long. CDR3 sequence: CASSKAPGRLSGNTIYF. The CDR3 DNA reads TGTGCCAGCAGTAAAGCTCCAGGGCGCCTTTCTGGAAACACCATATATTTT.

The rearrangement uses TRBV4-2 and TRBJ2-7; TRBD2 matches 10 bases. The germline V gene has CDR1 LGHNA and CDR2 YNFKEQ. V trimming: 0 bases; J trimming: 9 bases; junction bases outside the gene matches: 17. The CDR3 extends over 18 amino acids. CDR3 sequence reads: CASSQESPTSGKRARQYF. The CDR3 DNA reads TGTGCCAGCAGCCAAGAGTCCCCAACTAGCGGGAAAAGGGCGCGGCAGTACTTC.

The rearrangement joins TRBV5-8 to TRBJ2-7, with a tentative D call TRBD1 (5 bases). Germline V CDR1 and CDR2: SGHTS, YDEGEE. Trimming took 3 bases from V and 0 from J, leaving 10 bases between them. The CDR3 length is 14 residues. The CDR3 reads CASSSTDSSYEQYF. The CDR3, as DNA: TGTGCCAGCAGCTCGACAGATTCCTCCTACGAGCAGTACTTC.

The V and J genes are TRBV7-2 and TRBJ1-1; D may be TRBD1 (6 bases). CDR1 SGHTA and CDR2 FQGNSA come from the germline V gene. The length of the CDR3 is 17 residues. Trimming cost V 4 bases and J 1 base, with 19 bases left between them. The CDR3 region is CASSSRSRGVGNTEAFF. Here the CDR3 DNA reads TGTGCCAGCAGCTCTCGTTCCAGGGGCGTAGGGAACACTGAAGCTTTCTTT.

The rearrangement uses TRBV30 and TRBJ2-7; 7 bases line up with TRBD2. CDR1 is GTSNPN, CDR2 SVGIG, per germline (reference sequence). Germline trimming cut 4 bases from V and 0 bases from J; bases unmatched to any gene: 0. This CDR3 comprises 12 residues. The CDR3: CAWTSGSYEQYF. The CDR3 DNA reads as TGTGCCTGGACTAGCGGCTCCTACGAGCAGTACTTC.

This sequence joins TRBV9 and TRBJ2-2; D is perhaps TRBD1 (7 bases). The germline V and J ends were trimmed by 1 base and 4 bases, with 20 bases remaining between them. The germline gives CDR1 SGDLS, CDR2 YYNGEE. The CDR3 sequence is 18 residues long. The CDR3 DNA follows: TGTGCCAGCAGCGTATCTACGACAGGGAGGCGAAGCACCGGGGAGCTGTTTTTT. Residues: CASSVSTTGRRSTGELFF.

The chain joins TRBV6-5 to TRBJ2-7; 10 nucleotides match TRBD2. After removal of 2 bases from V and 9 bases from J, the junction contained 7 bases not matched to a gene. CDR1 is MNHEY, CDR2 SVGAGI, per germline. This CDR3 contains 14 residues. CDR3 amino acids: CASSYDSGGTVQYF. The CDR3, as DNA: TGTGCCAGCAGTTACGATAGCGGGGGGACGGTGCAGTACTTC.

The V gene is TRBV11-2, the J gene TRBJ2-3; 7 nucleotides match TRBD2. V lost 10 bases and J lost 0; bases outside the gene matches: 10. Germline CDR1 reads SGHAT; CDR2 reads FQNNGV. The CDR3 spans 15 residues. CDR3 nucleotide sequence: TGTGCCACTTCAACGGGGGGTATTAGCACAGATACGCAGTATTTT. As protein: CATSTGGISTDTQYF. The whole variable domain, remainder taken from reference TRBV11-2 and TRBJ2-3, is EAGVAQSPRYKIIEKRQSVAFWCNPISGHATLYWYQQILGQGPKLLIQFQNNGVVDDSQLPKDRFSAERLKGVDSTLKIQPAKLEDSAVYLCATSTGGISTDTQYFGPGTRLTVL.

The chain links TRBV6-2 or TRBV6-3 to TRBJ2-4; 7 nucleotides line up with TRBD2. The CDR3 contains 17 residues. The V gene end was trimmed by 4 bases and the J gene end by 1 base; junction bases not matched to a gene: 10. Germline CDR1 is MNHEY and CDR2 is SVGEGT. The DNA for the CDR3 is TGTGCCAGCAGTTCTTCTGGCGGGGAGGGGGCCAAAAACATTCAGTACTTC. Amino acids: CASSSSGGEGAKNIQYF.

The chain carries TRBV15 and TRBJ2-7; a possible D gene is TRBD1 (6 bases). Per the germline V gene, CDR1 is LNHNV and CDR2 is YYDKDF (reference sequence). V was trimmed by 0 bases and J by 2 bases, leaving 8 bases between them. The CDR3 covers 14 residues. The CDR3 here is CATSRDPGAYEQYF. For the CDR3, the DNA is TGTGCCACCAGCAGAGACCCAGGGGCCTACGAGCAGTACTTC.

In this sample, this clone turned up once. This chain connects TRBV7-6 to TRBJ1-3, with a tentative D call TRBD1 (6 bases). Trimming left V 0 bases short and J 2 bases short, with 11 bases between. From germline, CDR1 is SGHVS and CDR2 FNYEAQ. This CDR3 has 16 residues. In DNA, the CDR3 is TGTGCCAGCAGCTTAGCCCCGACAGGCGCTGGAAACACCATATATTTT. It yields the protein CASSLAPTGAGNTIYF.

This chain connects TRBV14 to TRBJ2-2; TRBD1 matches at 12 bases. CDR1 SGHDN and CDR2 FVKESK come from the germline V gene. The CDR3 is 18 residues long. V lost 1 base, J lost 7 bases, and 10 bases stayed unmatched. The CDR3 loop is CASSQGFGTGGINGELFF. CDR3 coding DNA: TGTGCCAGCAGCCAAGGATTCGGGACAGGGGGCATTAACGGGGAGCTGTTTTTT.

The V and J genes are TRBV5-1 and TRBJ2-1, with TRBD1 matching over 8 bases. The CDR3 spans 16 residues. The V segment lost 0 bases and the J segment 2 bases; nucleotides outside the gene matches: 4. Germline V gene sequence: CDR1 SGHRS, CDR2 YFSETQ. CDR3 protein: CASSLAGTGTYNEQFF. CDR3 coding DNA: TGCGCCAGCAGCTTGGCCGGGACAGGAACCTACAATGAGCAGTTCTTC.

The gene calls are TRBV28 and TRBJ2-7; D is possibly TRBD1 (6 bases). Germline V gene lookup returns CDR1 MDHEN and CDR2 SYDVKM. The CDR3 is 12 residues long. Trimming stripped 3 bases from V and 6 bases from J, with 9 bases between. CDR3 nucleotides: TGTGCCAGCAGTTTCAGGGGAATCGAGCAGTACTTC. As protein: CASSFRGIEQYF.

The rearrangement links TRBV11-2 to TRBJ2-7; D perhaps matches TRBD1 (6 bases). V lost 5 bases to trimming and J lost 3 bases, with 14 bases between them. Germline V gene sequence: CDR1 SGHAT, CDR2 FQNNGV. This CDR3 spans 14 amino acids. CDR3 in amino acids: CASSRTDRIYEQYF. CDR3 DNA: TGTGCCAGCAGCCGAACCGACAGGATCTACGAGCAGTACTTC.

V usage is TRBV28 and J usage is TRBJ2-7; TRBD1 might be the D (6 bases). The CDR3 contains 16 residues. The germline V gene has CDR1 MDHEN and CDR2 SYDVKM. V lost 2 bases and J 1 base, leaving 15 bases between the germline ends. DNA of the CDR3: TGTGCCAGCAGTTTAGCCGGGACAAGAAAATCCTACGAGCAGTACTTC. Its translation: CASSLAGTRKSYEQYF.

The rearrangement links TRBV2 to TRBJ2-7, with a tentative D call TRBD1 (6 bases). Germline loops: CDR1 SNHLY, CDR2 FYNNEI. The CDR3 has 13 residues. V gave up 6 bases and J gave up 3 bases, with 12 bases separating them. The CDR3 DNA is TGTGCCAGCAGAAGACAGGTTAACTACGAGCAGTACTTC. Its translation is CASRRQVNYEQYF.

CDR3 protein: CASSFLGQGPEAFF. DNA of the CDR3: TGTGCCAGCAGTTTTCTCGGACAGGGCCCTGAAGCTTTCTTT. The gene calls are TRBV28 and TRBJ1-1, with 8 nucleotides matching TRBD1. V gave up 3 bases and J gave up 6 bases; unmatched junction bases: 6. This CDR3 is 14 amino acids long. Germline V lookup: CDR1 MDHEN, CDR2 SYDVKM.